This T cell receptor beta chain originates from a study of OX40 agonist ivuxolimab in advanced cancers. Study findings and constraints: At 0.1 to 3.0 mg/kg, CD4+ and CD8+ blood T cells expanded clonally by week 6.

Of note for this clone: Antigen unknown.

Sampling of blood occurred at baseline, cycle 4 day 1, and cycle 7 day 1. Method: immunoSEQ multiplex PCR; TCRdb's copy keeps in-frame clones and lacks some. The sample carries 40,000 or so clones, 85% to 90% recorded once. The CDR3 covers 11 residues. Germline values: CDR1 LNHDA, CDR2 SQIVND (reference sequence). V was shortened by 6 bases and J by 6 bases, with 7 bases between the two germline ends. V and J are TRBV19 and TRBJ2-3; TRBD1 is a possible D gene (6 bases). This specimen consisted of CD4+ or CD8+ T cells sorted from blood, obtained in a trial of the OX40 agonist ivuxolimab. The receptor was derived from an adult with an advanced solid tumor such as melanoma, head and neck, liver or kidney cancer. The chain's CDR3 is CASRQGDTQYF. The DNA for the CDR3 is TGTGCCAGTAGGCAGGGGGATACGCAGTATTTT. The whole variable domain, remainder taken from reference TRBV19 and TRBJ2-3, is DGGITQSPKYLFRKEGQNVTLSCEQNLNHDAMYWYRQDPGQGLRLIYYSQIVNDFQKGDIAEGYSVSREKKESFPLTVTSAQKNPTAFYLCASRQGDTQYFGPGTRLTVL.